The sample holds a few counts of the clone carrying this TCR beta chain. What it binds is not known. This sample was taken from a study of cytomegalovirus exposure and HLA in healthy donors. Study findings and constraints: Further analysis was carried out later, and it showed several of the most significant clusters appearing linked to common viral pathogens. The Asian-associated ancestry cluster reportedly had fewer N-insertions than the approximately 700-donor mean in a later analysis. The study recorded 150 to 200 TCR beta chains that were cytomegalovirus-associated. A later analysis, which compared TCR beta chains of equal frequency, found the HLA-associated ones more clonally expanded.

The CDR3 covers 15 residues. In germline, CDR1 is LGHNT, CDR2 FRNRAP. Between the trimmed V and J ends, which lost 5 bases and 5 bases, there was a span of 18 bases. It was with 60 Vbeta and 13 Jbeta primers that the PCR ran. TCRdb's copy holds only in-frame clones and misses some; the assay was immunoSEQ multiplex PCR. This sample has about 130,000 clones, with approximately 80% found just once. The V and J genes are TRBV12-5 and TRBJ1-1, with D unresolved. The sequence was obtained from a girl aged 2 to 10 in good health and CMV-seronegative. The material sequenced was PBMCs. DNA for the CDR3: TGTGCTAGTGGTCCACGCAGACACCCGTGGACTGAAGCTTTCTTT. It is translated as CASGPRRHPWTEAFF.